This passage covers 11 T cell receptor beta chains from one sample sequenced in a study of T cell responses to AZD1222 COVID-19 vaccine. Profiling relied on immunoSEQ multiplex PCR, and the TCRdb table lists in-frame clones only, not all of them. There are 100,000 to 120,000 clones in the sample; roughly 93% occur only once, and approximately 2.8% lies in the top ten. The specimen was peripheral blood, collected 28 days after the second AZD1222 dose. The receptors originated from an adult who received the AZD1222 COVID-19 vaccine.

This clone has just one count. The rearrangement links TRBV27 to TRBJ2-1, with unresolved D. The V end lost 6 bases, the J end lost 10 bases, and 16 bases lay between the germline ends. The CDR3 spans 13 residues. Germline CDR1 MNHEY, CDR2 SMNVEV (reference sequence). In nucleotides, the CDR3 is TGTGCCAGCAGACACGAACAAAGAAGGGAGCAGTTCTTC. Translation gives CASRHEQRREQFF.

The chain combines TRBV20-1 with TRBJ1-1; no clear D. The V end lost 5 bases, the J end lost 7 bases, and 11 bases lay between the germline ends. Germline CDR1 is DFQATT and CDR2 is SNEGSKA (reference sequence). This CDR3 spans 11 amino acids. CDR3: CSAGGKVEAFF. In DNA form, the CDR3 reads TGCAGTGCTGGAGGCAAGGTTGAAGCTTTCTTT.

The V and J genes are TRBV10-2 and TRBJ1-1, with 8 bases fitting TRBD1. Losses at the gene ends were 2 bases for V and 5 bases for J; bases not matched to a gene: 7. The germline V gene has CDR1 WSHSY and CDR2 SAAADI. There are 15 residues in the CDR3. The CDR3 bases are TGCGCCAGCAGTGAGACAGGGGGGGTAGGGACTGAAGCTTTCTTT. This sequence encodes CASSETGGVGTEAFF.

The chain uses TRBV2 and TRBJ1-1, with D hard to call. The CDR3 consists of 13 residues. With 8 bases removed from V and 5 bases from J, the gap between germline ends came to 15 bases. The germline gives CDR1 SNHLY, CDR2 FYNNEI. The CDR3 sequence is CASSHLGQTEAFF. In DNA, the CDR3 is TGTGCCAGCTCACACCTAGGGCAGACTGAAGCTTTCTTT.

In its sample, this clone was seen once. The chain combines TRBV30 with TRBJ1-1; D gene ambiguous. This CDR3 spans 14 amino acids. Germline lookup yields CDR1 GTSNPN and CDR2 SVGIG (reference sequence). With 3 bases removed from V and 5 bases from J, the gap between germline ends came to 16 bases. CDR3 sequence (DNA): TGTGCCTGGAGCGGAGATCCGTCGGGGACTGAAGCTTTCTTT. Amino acid sequence: CAWSGDPSGTEAFF. Looking up the rest from reference TRBV30 and TRBJ1-1 gives the full variable domain: SQTIHQWPATLVQPVGSPLSLECTVEGTSNPNLYWYRQAAGRGLQLLFYSVGIGQISSEVPQNLSASRPQDRQFILSSKKLLLSDSGFYLCAWSGDPSGTEAFFGQGTRLTVV.

This clone was seen once. J is TRBJ2-1 and V is TRBV4-1; D is unresolved. Germline CDR1 and CDR2: MGHRA and YSYEKL. This CDR3 comprises 16 residues. The V end was cut by 1 base, the J end by 4 bases, with 14 bases between. The CDR3 region is CASSQVDLFIYNEQFF. The DNA for the CDR3 is TGCGCCAGCAGCCAAGTGGACCTATTTATATACAATGAGCAGTTCTTC.

J is TRBJ1-4 and V is TRBV25-1; 7 bases agree with TRBD1. This CDR3 contains 17 residues. CDR1 MGHDK and CDR2 SYGVNS come from the germline V gene. The trim removed 4 bases at V and 11 bases at J, leaving 19 bases unmatched. CDR3 nucleotides: TGTGCCAGCAGTGCTGACAGGGTAGGAGGTCGGGTCGGTAAACTGTTTTTT. Its protein product is CASSADRVGGRVGKLFF.

The chain recombines TRBV11-2 with TRBJ2-1; D is undetermined. The germline V gene encodes CDR1 SGHAT and CDR2 FQNNGV. CDR3 size: 15 residues. V was clipped by 1 base and J by 7 bases, with 14 bases between them. The CDR3 region is CASSLVMVLFNEQFF. In DNA, the CDR3 is TGTGCCAGCAGCTTAGTGATGGTATTGTTTAATGAGCAGTTCTTC. Complete variable domain (other parts from reference TRBV11-2 and TRBJ2-1): EAGVAQSPRYKIIEKRQSVAFWCNPISGHATLYWYQQILGQGPKLLIQFQNNGVVDDSQLPKDRFSAERLKGVDSTLKIQPAKLEDSAVYLCASSLVMVLFNEQFFGPGTRLTVL.

The chain employs TRBV6-5 and TRBJ2-1; D is uncertain. The germline V gene has CDR1 MNHEY and CDR2 SVGAGI. The CDR3 covers 12 residues. V dropped 8 bases and J dropped 7 bases, with 12 bases sitting between them. The CDR3 DNA is TGTGCCAGCTGGATTGGAGTGAATGAGCAGTTCTTC. It translates to CASWIGVNEQFF.

The chain combines TRBV20-1 with TRBJ2-7, with no clear D. Trimming pared 6 bases from V and 9 bases from J, leaving 15 bases between. The V gene's germline CDR1 is DFQATT and CDR2 SNEGSKA (reference sequence). This CDR3 contains 11 residues. In DNA form, the CDR3 reads TGCAGTGCAAATGACCTACGGGCGCAGTACTTC. Its protein is CSANDLRAQYF.

The chain links TRBV3-1 (or the pseudogene TRBV3-2) to TRBJ1-1; the D gene is possibly TRBD1 (5 bases). The ends were cut back, 0 bases at V and 4 bases at J, with 9 bases in the middle. CDR1 and CDR2 from the germline V gene are LGHDT and YNNKEL (reference sequence). The CDR3 runs to 14 residues. CDR3 nucleotides: TGTGCCAGCAGCCAAGACGGGGCGGGCACTGAAGCTTTCTTT. Translating it yields CASSQDGAGTEAFF.